This entry lists 26 T cell receptor beta chains sequenced from one sample in a study of regulatory T cells in long-lasting Graves disease. The time point denotes: newly diagnosed GD, antithyroid drugs for less than 3 months. Isolated PBMC RNA provided the starting material for the TCR library. Arm-PCR of CDR3 regions with iRepertoire HTBI primers generated TCR beta libraries. From the multiplex PCR reads, TCRdb called clonotypes with MiXCR, one entry per CDR3 protein. The data show under 500,000 distinct CDR3 sequences, about 17% seen once. The same specimen was also included in a second study, on T cells in Graves' hyperthyroidism and ophthalmopathy.

The starting material was peripheral blood mononuclear cells (PBMCs), obtained at new diagnosis, from a patient treated with antithyroid drugs. The receptors here all came from a woman in her twenties or thirties with Graves disease.

The chain carries TRBV2 and TRBJ2-1; the match to TRBD1 covers 7 bases. Germline CDR1 reads SNHLY; CDR2 reads FYNNEI. V shed 5 bases, J shed 7 bases, and the junction held 5 bases outside the gene matches. This CDR3 is built from 13 residues. CDR3 nucleotide sequence: TGTGCCAGCAGTACGACAGGGACGAATGAGCAGTTCTTC. This sequence encodes CASSTTGTNEQFF.

The sample holds a few counts of this clonotype. The rearrangement joins TRBV19 to TRBJ2-3, with 7 bases lining up with TRBD2. V dropped 4 bases and J dropped 7; count of bases not matched to a gene: 5. CDR3 length equals 13 residues. Germline V lookup: CDR1 LNHDA, CDR2 SQIVND (reference sequence). This CDR3 is CASSTRLAHTQYF. Written as DNA, the CDR3 is TGTGCCAGTAGTACTCGACTAGCCCATACGCAGTATTTT.

This clonotype was observed many times. V gene TRBV6-5 combines with J gene TRBJ1-1; no firm D call. Trimming took off 0 bases at V and 1 base at J, with 9 bases between the two ends. The CDR3 consists of 15 residues. The germline V gene has CDR1 MNHEY and CDR2 SVGAGI. The CDR3 here is CASSYSIGGNTEAFF. The CDR3 DNA is TGTGCCAGCAGTTACTCGATCGGCGGGAACACTGAAGCTTTCTTT.

This clonotype was observed a single time. V and J are TRBV20-1 and TRBJ2-3, with 9 bases matching TRBD2. The CDR3 contains 18 residues. Trimming cost V 0 bases and J 5 bases; bases outside gene matches: 15. The germline V gene encodes CDR1 DFQATT and CDR2 SNEGSKA (reference sequence). The chain's CDR3 is CSARENRGLAGSIDTQYF. As DNA, the CDR3 is TGCAGTGCTAGAGAGAACCGGGGGCTAGCGGGGTCCATAGATACGCAGTATTTT.

As to this clonotype: A much larger clonotype is one base distant, so this may be a read error. The CDR3 region is CASSLFQGTGELFF. In nucleotides, the CDR3 is TGTGCCAGCAGCTTGTTTCAGGGTACCGGGGAGCTGTTTTTT. The V gene is TRBV5-8, the J gene TRBJ2-2, with D perhaps TRBD1 (5 bases). V lost 1 base, J lost 5 bases, and 9 bases lay in between. Germline-derived CDR1 and CDR2 are SGHTS and YDEGEE. The CDR3 covers 14 residues.

With regard to this clonotype: A much larger clone lies one base from this, so it may be a read error. J is TRBJ2-1 and V is TRBV13; D ambiguous. V lost 6 bases and J lost 6, with 24 bases in between. This CDR3 is built from 17 residues. Looked up from germline, CDR1 is PRHDT and CDR2 is FYEKMQ (reference sequence). CDR3 nucleotides: TGTGCCAGCAGGCCCAACCCCCCCAGCCACCCGGGCAATGAGCAGTTCTTC. It codes for CASRPNPPSHPGNEQFF.

The table lists this clonotype with many counts. This chain joins TRBV2 and TRBJ2-3, with 8 nucleotides matching TRBD1. The CDR3 has 18 residues. Trimming removed 5 bases from V and 0 bases from J; junction bases left unmatched: 13. Germline V gives CDR1 SNHLY, CDR2 FYNNEI. The CDR3 DNA reads as TGTGCCAGCAGTCTAAGACACCCCAGGGGGCTAAGCACAGATACGCAGTATTTT. Translating it yields CASSLRHPRGLSTDTQYF.

This rearrangement joins TRBV19 to TRBJ1-1; D unclear. The germline V and J ends were trimmed by 7 bases and 2 bases, with 5 bases remaining between them. CDR3 length: 11 amino acids. CDR1 LNHDA and CDR2 SQIVND come from the germline V gene (reference sequence). The CDR3 nucleotides read TGTGCCAGTAAGTTTAACACTGAAGCTTTCTTT. It codes for CASKFNTEAFF.

There are many counts of this clonotype. This chain uses TRBV5-1 with TRBJ2-7, with 7 bases matching TRBD2. The CDR3 has 14 amino acids. Per germline, CDR1 SGHRS and CDR2 YFSETQ. After removal of 2 bases from V and 2 bases from J, the junction contained 4 bases not matched to a gene. CDR3 protein: CASSFTSVAYEQYF. CDR3 sequence (DNA): TGCGCCAGCAGCTTTACTAGCGTCGCCTACGAGCAGTACTTC.

The chain is built from TRBV12-3 or TRBV12-4 and TRBJ2-5; TRBD1 matches at 11 bases. V was pared by 8 bases and J by 5 bases, with 7 bases of the junction left unmatched. The length of the CDR3 is 14 residues. The CDR3 DNA is TGTGCCAGCGATGGGACAGGGGGTCGGGAGACCCAGTACTTC. Its protein is CASDGTGGRETQYF.

The CDR3 spells CAIEREGRSEQFF. In DNA, the CDR3 is TGTGCCATCGAGCGGGAGGGCCGTAGTGAGCAGTTCTTC. The V call is TRBV7-2, the J call TRBJ2-1; 10 nucleotides match TRBD2. CDR1 SGHTA and CDR2 FQGNSA come from the germline V gene. The V segment lost 10 bases and the J segment 9 bases; nucleotides outside the gene matches: 9. There are 13 residues in the CDR3.

The chain uses TRBV9 and TRBJ2-2; 7 positions match TRBD2. This CDR3 is built from 17 residues. V lost 4 bases to trimming and J lost 6 bases; unmatched junction nucleotides: 15. From germline, CDR1 is SGDLS and CDR2 YYNGEE. The CDR3 bases are TGTGCCAGCAGCTCCTCCCGGACGGCGGGAGAGGCCGGGGAGCTGTTTTTT. Amino acid sequence: CASSSSRTAGEAGELFF.

Only a few counts were recorded for this clonotype. The rearrangement links TRBV20-1 to TRBJ2-1; 12 bases align to TRBD1. The CDR3 has 14 amino acids. Trimming removed 5 bases from V and 6 bases from J; junction bases left unmatched: 5. Germline CDR1 and CDR2: DFQATT and SNEGSKA (reference sequence). The CDR3 bases are TGCAGTGCTCCCCGGGACAGGGGGCGCAATGAGCAGTTCTTC. It is translated as CSAPRDRGRNEQFF.

This clonotype was counted at least ten times. This chain links TRBV18 with TRBJ2-7, with a weak D call TRBD2 (5 bases). CDR1 and CDR2 (germline): KGHSH, LQKENI. V shed 2 bases and J shed 5 bases, with 13 bases lying between them. This CDR3 is 14 amino acids long. CDR3 nucleotides: TGTGCCAGCTCACCAGCTGCTAGCCCCAACGAGCAGTACTTC. Its translation: CASSPAASPNEQYF.

The sample holds many counts of this clonotype. This sequence joins TRBV6-1 and TRBJ2-7; weak D call: TRBD1 (5 bases). The CDR3 runs 12 residues. Germline CDR1 and CDR2: MNHNS and SASEGT. The germline V and J ends were trimmed by 7 bases and 2 bases, with 9 bases remaining between them. CDR3 sequence (DNA): TGTGCCAGCACAGGGATTCCCTACGAGCAGTACTTC. This translates into CASTGIPYEQYF.

This clonotype was observed at least ten times. This chain connects TRBV3-1 to TRBJ2-2, with a tentative D call TRBD2 (6 bases). CDR1 is LGHDT, CDR2 YNNKEL, per germline (reference sequence). V was pared by 0 bases and J by 0 bases, with 8 bases between. The CDR3 has 16 residues. This CDR3 reads CASSQDSGSNTGELFF. The CDR3 nucleotides are TGTGCCAGCAGCCAAGATAGCGGATCGAACACCGGGGAGCTGTTTTTT.

The rearrangement uses TRBV6-5 and TRBJ2-5, with D possibly being TRBD2 (6 bases). Germline V lookup: CDR1 MNHEY, CDR2 SVGAGI. Trimming cost V 0 bases and J 5 bases, with 10 bases left between them. The CDR3 extends over 14 amino acids. CDR3 in DNA: TGTGCCAGCAGTTACTCATCGGGGGAGGAGACCCAGTACTTC. It is translated as CASSYSSGEETQYF.

This clonotype occurred a few times. The V call is TRBV7-9, the J call TRBJ2-1; 10 positions match TRBD2. The CDR3 is 17 residues long. Germline V lookup: CDR1 SEHNR, CDR2 FQNEAQ (reference sequence). Germline trimming cut 5 bases from V and 2 bases from J; bases unmatched to any gene: 9. The CDR3 coding sequence is TGTGCCAGCAGCAACCCTTTGAGCGGGAGGGCCTACAATGAGCAGTTCTTC. This translates into CASSNPLSGRAYNEQFF.

The V call is TRBV12-3 or TRBV12-4, the J call TRBJ2-7; 9 bases are a match to TRBD1. The V and J ends lost 4 bases and 5 bases, in that order; junction bases with no gene match: 9. The length of the CDR3 is 15 residues. The CDR3 sequence: CASSSQGQGNDEQYF. The CDR3 bases are TGTGCCAGCAGTTCCCAAGGACAGGGGAACGACGAGCAGTACTTC.

This clonotype has more than one count but fewer than ten. The gene calls are TRBV30 and TRBJ1-3; a possible D gene is TRBD1 (6 bases). The germline CDR1 and CDR2 sequences are GTSNPN and SVGIG (reference sequence). The germline V and J ends were trimmed by 0 bases and 1 base, with 19 bases remaining between them. The CDR3 is 18 amino acids. The CDR3 DNA sequence: TGTGCCTGGAGTGTTATGAGGGGGGCGCGCATTTCTGGAAACACCATATATTTT. It yields the protein CAWSVMRGARISGNTIYF.

This clonotype was seen ten or more times. This sequence joins TRBV24-1 and TRBJ2-3; either TRBD1 or TRBD2 may supply D (5 bases each). V was shortened by 5 bases and J by 2 bases, with 13 bases between the two germline ends. From germline, CDR1 is KGHDR and CDR2 SFDVKD. The CDR3 has 15 amino acids. This CDR3 is CATSGWQGATDTQYF. The CDR3, as DNA: TGTGCCACCAGTGGTTGGCAGGGAGCCACAGATACGCAGTATTTT.

CDR3 in DNA: TGTGCCATCAGTTTTCCTTCGACTAGCGGGAATAGTTATGAGCAGTTCTTC. Its translation is CAISFPSTSGNSYEQFF. The J gene is TRBJ2-1, the V gene TRBV10-3; 11 bases map to TRBD2. This CDR3 is built from 17 residues. Germline trimming cut 5 bases from V and 8 bases from J; bases unmatched to any gene: 14. The V gene's germline CDR1 is ENHRY and CDR2 SYGVKD.

Many counts were recorded for this clonotype. The chain combines TRBV20-1 with TRBJ2-1, with 14 bases that match TRBD2. Per germline, CDR1 DFQATT and CDR2 SNEGSKA (reference sequence). J gave up 8 bases and V 1 base, and 7 bases lay outside the gene matches. This CDR3 has 16 residues. CDR3 protein: CSARGPPGLAGDEQFF. The CDR3 nucleotides are TGCAGTGCTAGAGGTCCCCCGGGACTAGCGGGAGATGAGCAGTTCTTC.

The chain combines TRBV28 with TRBJ2-7, with D tentatively TRBD2 (5 bases). There are 13 residues in the CDR3. Germline V gene data show CDR1 as MDHEN and CDR2 as SYDVKM. V was pared by 3 bases and J by 6 bases, with 12 bases between. Here the CDR3 reads CASSFSTRSEQYF. The CDR3 nucleotides are TGTGCCAGCAGTTTCTCTACTAGGAGCGAGCAGTACTTC.

In its sample, this clonotype was seen a few times. The chain links TRBV18 to TRBJ2-1, with TRBD2 matching 10 bases. V shed 4 bases, J shed 5 bases, and the junction held 2 bases outside the gene matches. This CDR3 contains 14 residues. Germline loops: CDR1 KGHSH, CDR2 LQKENI. CDR3 bases: TGTGCCAGCTCACAGCGGGAGGGTGACAATGAGCAGTTCTTC. Amino acid sequence: CASSQREGDNEQFF.

This clonotype showed up many times. The CDR3: CASSTTVSPAYEQYF. The CDR3 nucleotides are TGTGCCAGTAGTACAACAGTTTCCCCCGCCTACGAGCAGTACTTC. The gene calls are TRBV19 and TRBJ2-7; no firm D call. V was cut by 4 bases and J by 2 bases, with 15 bases left in between. The CDR3 runs 15 residues. CDR1 LNHDA and CDR2 SQIVND come from the germline V gene (reference sequence).